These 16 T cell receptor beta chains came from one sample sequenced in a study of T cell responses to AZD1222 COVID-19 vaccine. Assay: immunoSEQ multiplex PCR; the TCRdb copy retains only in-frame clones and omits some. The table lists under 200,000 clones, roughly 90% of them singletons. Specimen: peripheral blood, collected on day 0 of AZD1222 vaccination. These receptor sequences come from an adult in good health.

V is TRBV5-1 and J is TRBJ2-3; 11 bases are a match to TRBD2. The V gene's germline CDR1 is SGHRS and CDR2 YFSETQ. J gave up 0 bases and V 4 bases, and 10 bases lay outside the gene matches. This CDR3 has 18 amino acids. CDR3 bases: TGCGCCAGCAGCCGAACGGTTAGACTAGCGGGGAGCACAGATACGCAGTATTTT. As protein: CASSRTVRLAGSTDTQYF. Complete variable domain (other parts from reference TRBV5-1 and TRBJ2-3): KAGVTQTPRYLIKTRGQQVTLSCSPISGHRSVSWYQQTPGQGLQFLFEYFSETQRNKGNFPGRFSGRQFSNSRSEMNVSTLELGDSALYLCASSRTVRLAGSTDTQYFGPGTRLTVL.

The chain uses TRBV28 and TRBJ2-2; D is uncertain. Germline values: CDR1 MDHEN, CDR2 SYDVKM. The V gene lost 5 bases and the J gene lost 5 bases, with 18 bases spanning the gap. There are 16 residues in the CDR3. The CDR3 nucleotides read TGTGCCAGCAGTCCCAGTTCCGCGCCACGTACCGGGGAGCTGTTTTTT. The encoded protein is CASSPSSAPRTGELFF.

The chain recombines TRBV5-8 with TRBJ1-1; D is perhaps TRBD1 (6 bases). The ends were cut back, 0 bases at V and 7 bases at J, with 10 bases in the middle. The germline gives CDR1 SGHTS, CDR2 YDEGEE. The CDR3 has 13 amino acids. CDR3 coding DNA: TGTGCCAGCAGCTTGGTGGGGGCAGGTGAAGCTTTCTTT. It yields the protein CASSLVGAGEAFF.

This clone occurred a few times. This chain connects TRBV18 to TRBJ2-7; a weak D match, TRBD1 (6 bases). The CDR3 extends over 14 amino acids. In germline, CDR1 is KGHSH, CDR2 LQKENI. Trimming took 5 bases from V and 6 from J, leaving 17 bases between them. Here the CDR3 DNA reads TGTGCCAGCTCAGGCACAGGGTTCAACGGCGAGCAGTACTTC. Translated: CASSGTGFNGEQYF.

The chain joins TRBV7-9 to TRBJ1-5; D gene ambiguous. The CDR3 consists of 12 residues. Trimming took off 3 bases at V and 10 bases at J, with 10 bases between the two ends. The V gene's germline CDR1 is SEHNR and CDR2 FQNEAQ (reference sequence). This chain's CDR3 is CASSFDSSPQHF. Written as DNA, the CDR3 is TGTGCCAGCAGCTTTGATAGCAGCCCCCAGCATTTT. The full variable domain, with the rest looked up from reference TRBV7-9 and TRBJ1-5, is DTGVSQNPRHKITKRGQNVTFRCDPISEHNRLYWYRQTLGQGPEFLTYFQNEAQLEKSRLLSDRFSAERPKGSFSTLEIQRTEQGDSAMYLCASSFDSSPQHFGDGTRLSIL.

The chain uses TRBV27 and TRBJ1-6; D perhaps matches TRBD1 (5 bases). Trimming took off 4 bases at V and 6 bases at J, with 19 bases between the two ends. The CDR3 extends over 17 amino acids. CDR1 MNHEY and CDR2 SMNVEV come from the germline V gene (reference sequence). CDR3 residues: CASSSRPPQGSNSPLHF. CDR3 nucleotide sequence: TGTGCCAGCAGTTCGAGGCCCCCCCAGGGATCTAATTCACCCCTCCACTTT.

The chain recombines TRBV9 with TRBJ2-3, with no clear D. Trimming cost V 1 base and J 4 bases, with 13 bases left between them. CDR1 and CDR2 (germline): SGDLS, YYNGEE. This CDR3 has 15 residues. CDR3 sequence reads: CASSVQSEGADTQYF. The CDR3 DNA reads TGTGCCAGCAGCGTACAGTCAGAAGGAGCAGATACGCAGTATTTT.

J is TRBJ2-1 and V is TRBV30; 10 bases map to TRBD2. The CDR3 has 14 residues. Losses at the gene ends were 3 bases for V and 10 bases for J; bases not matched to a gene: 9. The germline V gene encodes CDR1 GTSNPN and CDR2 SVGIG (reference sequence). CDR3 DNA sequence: TGTGCCTGGAGGGTAGCGGGAGGCTTTAGCGAGCAGTTCTTC. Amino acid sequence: CAWRVAGGFSEQFF.

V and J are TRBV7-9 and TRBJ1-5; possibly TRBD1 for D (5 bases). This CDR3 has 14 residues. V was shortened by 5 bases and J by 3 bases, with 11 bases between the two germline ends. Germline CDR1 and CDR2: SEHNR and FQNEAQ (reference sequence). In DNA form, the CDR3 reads TGTGCCAGCAGCACAGACAGTACCAATCAGCCCCAGCATTTT. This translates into CASSTDSTNQPQHF.

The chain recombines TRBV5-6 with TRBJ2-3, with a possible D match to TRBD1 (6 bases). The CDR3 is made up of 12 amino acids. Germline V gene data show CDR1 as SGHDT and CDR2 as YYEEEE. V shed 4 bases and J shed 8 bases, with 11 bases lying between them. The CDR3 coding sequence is TGTGCCAGCAGCCCGGGACAACTTACGCAGTATTTT. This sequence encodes CASSPGQLTQYF. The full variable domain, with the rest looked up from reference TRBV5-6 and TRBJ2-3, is DAGVTQSPTHLIKTRGQQVTLRCSPKSGHDTVSWYQQALGQGPQFIFQYYEEEERQRGNFPDRFSGHQFPNYSSELNVNALLLGDSALYLCASSPGQLTQYFGPGTRLTVL.

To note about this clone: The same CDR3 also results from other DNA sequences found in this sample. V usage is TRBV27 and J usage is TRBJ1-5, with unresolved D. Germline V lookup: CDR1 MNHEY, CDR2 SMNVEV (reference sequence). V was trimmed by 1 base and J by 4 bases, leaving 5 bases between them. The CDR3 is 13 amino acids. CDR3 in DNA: TGTGCCAGCAGTTTATTAGGAAATCAGCCCCAGCATTTT. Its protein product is CASSLLGNQPQHF.

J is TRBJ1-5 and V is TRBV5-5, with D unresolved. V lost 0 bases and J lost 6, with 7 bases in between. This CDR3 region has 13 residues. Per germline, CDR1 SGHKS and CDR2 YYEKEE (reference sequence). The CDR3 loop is CASSLGEAQPQHF. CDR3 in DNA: TGTGCCAGCAGCTTGGGAGAGGCTCAGCCCCAGCATTTT.

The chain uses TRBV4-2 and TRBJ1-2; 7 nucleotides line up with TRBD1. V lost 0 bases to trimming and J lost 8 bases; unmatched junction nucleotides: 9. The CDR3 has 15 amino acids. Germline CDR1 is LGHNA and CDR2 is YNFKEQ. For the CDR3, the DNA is TGTGCCAGCAGCCAAGATCGGGTCAGGGGGAACGGCTACACCTTC. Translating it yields CASSQDRVRGNGYTF.

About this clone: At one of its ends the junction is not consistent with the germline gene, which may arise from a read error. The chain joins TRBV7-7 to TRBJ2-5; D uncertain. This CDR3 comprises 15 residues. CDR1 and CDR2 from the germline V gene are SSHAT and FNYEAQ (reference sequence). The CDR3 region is CASSTRHGVQETQYF. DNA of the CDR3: TGTGCTAGCAGCACAAGACACGGAGTTCAAGAGACCCAGTACTTC. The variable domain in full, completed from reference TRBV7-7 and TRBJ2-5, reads GAGVSQSPRYKVTKRGQDVTLRCDPISSHATLYWYQQALGQGPEFLTYFNYEAQPDKSGLPSDRFSAERPEGSISTLTIQRTEQRDSAMYRCASSTRHGVQETQYFGPGTRLLVL.

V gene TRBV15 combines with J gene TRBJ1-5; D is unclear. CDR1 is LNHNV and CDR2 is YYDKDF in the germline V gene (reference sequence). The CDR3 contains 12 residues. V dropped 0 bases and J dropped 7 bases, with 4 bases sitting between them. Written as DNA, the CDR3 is TGTGCCACCAGCAGAGATCGGCAGCCCCAGCATTTT. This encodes CATSRDRQPQHF.

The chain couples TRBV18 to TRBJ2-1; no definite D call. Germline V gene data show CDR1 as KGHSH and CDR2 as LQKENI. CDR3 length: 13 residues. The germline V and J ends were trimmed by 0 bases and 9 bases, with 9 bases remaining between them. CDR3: CASSPPLTGEQFF. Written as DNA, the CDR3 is TGTGCCAGCTCACCACCTTTGACGGGTGAGCAGTTCTTC.